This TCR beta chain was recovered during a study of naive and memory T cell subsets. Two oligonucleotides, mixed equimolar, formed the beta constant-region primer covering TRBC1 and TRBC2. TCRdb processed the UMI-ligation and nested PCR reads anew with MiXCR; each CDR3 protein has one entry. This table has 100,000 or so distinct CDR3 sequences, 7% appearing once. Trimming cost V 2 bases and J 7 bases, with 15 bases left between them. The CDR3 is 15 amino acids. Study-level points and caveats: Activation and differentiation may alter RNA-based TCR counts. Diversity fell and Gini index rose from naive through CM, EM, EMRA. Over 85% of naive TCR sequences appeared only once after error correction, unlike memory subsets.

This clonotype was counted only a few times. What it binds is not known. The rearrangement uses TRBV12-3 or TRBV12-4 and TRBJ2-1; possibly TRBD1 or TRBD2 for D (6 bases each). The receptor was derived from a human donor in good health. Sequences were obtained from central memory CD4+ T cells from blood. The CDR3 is CASSLSGGLGNEQFF. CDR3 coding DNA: TGTGCCAGCAGTTTATCTGGGGGGCTCGGGAATGAGCAGTTCTTC.